Following are 32 T cell receptor beta chains from one sample sequenced in a study of T cells after yellow fever vaccination. TCRdb reprocessed the 5' RACE reads with MiXCR, giving one entry per CDR3 protein. The top ten clones hold roughly 19% of a sample with roughly 400,000 distinct CDR3 sequences, under 20% of them seen once. The sequenced sample was PBMCs, obtained before the yellow fever booster vaccination. The receptors were gathered from a man between 18 and 29 years old who received the YFV17D yellow fever vaccine.

This clonotype was recorded a few times. V gene TRBV12-3 or TRBV12-4 combines with J gene TRBJ1-2, with 8 bases fitting TRBD1. V shed 7 bases, J shed 3 bases, and the junction held 4 bases outside the gene matches. The CDR3 runs to 13 residues. Here the CDR3 reads CASTETGDYGYTF. DNA for the CDR3: TGTGCCAGCACTGAGACAGGGGACTATGGCTACACCTTC.

V is TRBV4-3 and J is TRBJ1-2, with 7 bases matching TRBD1. V lost 3 bases and J lost 4; bases outside the gene matches: 8. CDR1 and CDR2 (germline): LGHNA, YSLEER. This CDR3 has 15 residues. CDR3 coding DNA: TGCGCCAGCAGCCAGGAGGGCGGACAGGTCTATGGCTACACCTTC. Translating gives CASSQEGGQVYGYTF.

The chain has TRBV12-3 or TRBV12-4 and TRBJ1-4; D is ambiguous. The CDR3 loop spans 15 amino acids. Trimming took off 1 base at V and 1 base at J, with 7 bases between the two ends. The CDR3 DNA reads as TGTGCCAGCAGTTTAGGCCGGGTAACTAATGAAAAACTGTTTTTT. Translating it yields CASSLGRVTNEKLFF.

In its sample, this clonotype was seen a few times. The chain links TRBV15 to TRBJ2-7; D ambiguous. The ends were cut back, 0 bases at V and 6 bases at J, with 6 bases in the middle. The CDR3 has 12 amino acids. CDR1 is LNHNV, CDR2 YYDKDF, per germline (reference sequence). CDR3 sequence: CATSRDLGEQYF. Here the CDR3 DNA reads TGTGCCACCAGCAGAGATTTAGGCGAGCAGTACTTC.

As DNA, the CDR3 is TGTGCCAGCAGCCGGACTAGCGGGGGAAGGGGGGAGCTGTTTTTT. Protein: CASSRTSGGRGELFF. This chain connects TRBV7-3 to TRBJ2-2; 13 nucleotides line up with TRBD2. The germline gives CDR1 SGHTA, CDR2 FQGTGA. This CDR3 is built from 15 residues. V dropped 5 bases and J dropped 8; count of bases not matched to a gene: 5.

This clonotype was observed a few times. This rearrangement joins TRBV4-3 to TRBJ1-2; 7 positions match TRBD1. The CDR3 is 16 residues long. CDR1 LGHNA and CDR2 YSLEER come from the germline V gene. V lost 0 bases to trimming and J lost 4 bases; unmatched junction nucleotides: 8. CDR3 amino acids: CASSQDHFTGAYGYTF. CDR3 bases: TGCGCCAGCAGCCAAGATCACTTCACAGGGGCCTATGGCTACACCTTC.

This clonotype appeared a few times. V is TRBV27 and J is TRBJ2-2; D is possibly TRBD1 (5 bases). Trimming pared 4 bases from V and 4 bases from J, leaving 16 bases between. The CDR3 consists of 16 residues. Germline lookup yields CDR1 MNHEY and CDR2 SMNVEV (reference sequence). CDR3 nucleotides: TGTGCCAGCAGTTCCCTGGCGACAGTGGCCACCGGGGAGCTGTTTTTT. Amino acids: CASSSLATVATGELFF.

The V gene is TRBV7-9, the J gene TRBJ2-7; D is perhaps TRBD2 (5 bases). CDR1 and CDR2 from the germline V gene are SEHNR and FQNEAQ (reference sequence). Trimming took off 6 bases at V and 2 bases at J, with 11 bases between the two ends. There are 13 residues in the CDR3. CDR3 amino acids: CASRSPGTYEQYF. Here the CDR3 DNA reads TGTGCCAGCAGAAGTCCGGGAACCTACGAGCAGTACTTC.

In its sample, this clonotype was seen many times. The J gene is TRBJ1-5, the V gene TRBV15; D is uncertain. CDR1 LNHNV and CDR2 YYDKDF come from the germline V gene (reference sequence). This CDR3 has 15 amino acids. The V and J ends lost 0 bases and 3 bases respectively, with 9 bases between them. In DNA, the CDR3 is TGTGCCACCAGCAGAGATTTGCAGGTCAATCAGCCCCAGCATTTT. Translated: CATSRDLQVNQPQHF.

The chain recombines TRBV18 with TRBJ2-7; TRBD1 aligns across 7 bases. V shed 7 bases, J shed 0 bases, and the junction held 6 bases outside the gene matches. The germline CDR1 and CDR2 sequences are KGHSH and LQKENI. CDR3 length: 14 residues. This CDR3 reads CASFPDRNSYEQYF. The CDR3 DNA sequence: TGTGCCAGCTTCCCGGACAGGAACTCCTACGAGCAGTACTTC.

The gene calls are TRBV6-6 and TRBJ2-4, with D possibly being TRBD1 (6 bases). The CDR3 length is 16 residues. Trimming took 6 bases from V and 0 from J, leaving 15 bases between them. Germline assignment: CDR1 MNHNY and CDR2 SVGAGI (reference sequence). The CDR3: CASRPDRRVAKNIQYF. CDR3 coding DNA: TGTGCCAGCAGGCCAGACAGGCGAGTAGCCAAAAACATTCAGTACTTC.

The V call is TRBV18, the J call TRBJ2-4; 8 bases agree with TRBD1. The germline gives CDR1 KGHSH, CDR2 LQKENI. The J segment lost 7 bases and the V segment lost 3 bases, leaving 2 bases of the junction unmatched. This CDR3 spans 13 amino acids. The CDR3 sequence: CASSPGQENIQYF. The CDR3 coding sequence is TGTGCCAGCTCACCGGGACAGGAGAACATTCAGTACTTC.

The sample holds a few counts of this clonotype. This chain connects TRBV5-1 to TRBJ1-6; 7 nucleotides match TRBD1. Germline CDR1 reads SGHRS; CDR2 reads YFSETQ. V shed 4 bases, J shed 9 bases, and the junction held 7 bases outside the gene matches. This CDR3 spans 14 amino acids. The CDR3 coding sequence is TGCGCCAGCAGCCTGGGACAGCTCGGTTCACCCCTCCACTTT. This gives the protein CASSLGQLGSPLHF.

CDR3 in DNA: TGTGCCAGCACCCTCGGAGGGGGAACCTACGAGCAGTACTTC. Translated: CASTLGGGTYEQYF. The chain joins TRBV6-2 or TRBV6-3 to TRBJ2-7, with D perhaps being TRBD1 or TRBD2 (6 bases each). The CDR3 runs 14 residues. Germline-derived CDR1 and CDR2 are MNHEY and SVGEGT. V was trimmed by 7 bases and J by 2 bases, leaving 15 bases between them.

The CDR3 here is CSVGGGGTPYEQYV. The CDR3 DNA reads as TGCAGCGTCGGTGGCGGGGGGACGCCCTACGAGCAGTACGTC. The V call is TRBV29-1, the J call TRBJ2-7; TRBD2 matches at 8 bases. CDR3 length: 14 amino acids. Per the germline V gene, CDR1 is SQVTM and CDR2 is ANQGSEA. The junction had 9 bases not matched to a gene; V was cut back by 6 bases and J by 2 bases.

The chain carries TRBV9 and TRBJ2-3; D remains unclear. Germline V gene lookup returns CDR1 SGDLS and CDR2 YYNGEE. V was cut by 4 bases and J by 4 bases, with 13 bases left in between. This CDR3 has 14 amino acids. CDR3 in DNA: TGTGCCAGCAGCCGTCTAGGTCCGGCAGATACGCAGTATTTT. Translating gives CASSRLGPADTQYF. Full variable domain (outside the CDR3, taken from reference TRBV9 and TRBJ2-3): DSGVTQTPKHLITATGQRVTLRCSPRSGDLSVYWYQQSLDQGLQFLIQYYNGEERAKGNILERFSAQQFPDLHSELNLSSLELGDSALYFCASSRLGPADTQYFGPGTRLTVL.

The CDR3 spells CASSQEQSYTGELFF. For the CDR3, the DNA is TGCGCCAGCAGCCAAGAGCAATCGTACACCGGGGAGCTGTTTTTT. The rearrangement links TRBV4-1 to TRBJ2-2; D unresolved. Germline CDR1 is MGHRA and CDR2 is YSYEKL. Trimming took off 0 bases at V and 3 bases at J, with 8 bases between the two ends. This CDR3 contains 15 residues.

This clonotype has just a few counts. The gene calls are TRBV5-5 and TRBJ1-6; 9 nucleotides match TRBD1. CDR1 is SGHKS, CDR2 YYEKEE, per germline (reference sequence). The CDR3 sequence is 15 residues long. The junction had 4 bases not matched to a gene; V was cut back by 4 bases and J by 5 bases. CDR3 nucleotide sequence: TGTGCCAGCAGCGCGTGGACAGGGGATAATTCACCCCTCCACTTT. Its translation: CASSAWTGDNSPLHF.

This clonotype was seen more than once but under ten times. This chain joins TRBV21-1 and TRBJ2-1; the D call of TRBD1 is as the table states it, not checked on the DNA. TRBV21-1 is given as a pseudogene. This CDR3 region has 13 residues. The chain's CDR3 is CASPQGNYNEQFF. The CDR3 DNA follows: TGTGCCAGCCCGCAGGGGAATTACAATGAGCAGTTCTTC.

This clonotype was seen a handful of times. The gene calls are TRBV6-5 and TRBJ2-1; D not certain. Germline V gene sequence: CDR1 MNHEY, CDR2 SVGAGI. The CDR3 is 11 residues long. V lost 6 bases to trimming and J lost 5 bases, with 5 bases between them. The CDR3 sequence: CASSANNEQFF. The CDR3 coding sequence is TGTGCCAGCAGCGCCAACAATGAGCAGTTCTTC.

This clonotype was seen a handful of times. The J gene is TRBJ2-7, the V gene TRBV7-2; 7 positions agree with TRBD1. CDR1 is SGHTA, CDR2 FQGNSA, per germline. This CDR3 has 16 residues. J gave up 0 bases and V 4 bases, and 9 bases lay outside the gene matches. DNA for the CDR3: TGTGCCAGCAGCTCCCACCCCGGACAGGTCTCCTACGAGCAGTACTTC. The encoded protein is CASSSHPGQVSYEQYF.

The chain employs TRBV10-3 and TRBJ2-7, with TRBD2 identical over 14 bases. CDR1 and CDR2 from the germline V gene are ENHRY and SYGVKD. With V trimmed by 2 bases and J by 2 bases, 2 bases remained unmatched. The CDR3 covers 16 residues. CDR3 nucleotides: TGTGCCATCAGTGAGCCGACTAGCGGGGGGGCCTACGAGCAGTACTTC. Protein: CAISEPTSGGAYEQYF.

The V call is TRBV5-1, the J call TRBJ2-3; tentatively, D is TRBD2 (6 bases). The CDR3 spans 14 residues. Between the trimmed V and J ends, which lost 6 bases and 0 bases, there was a span of 11 bases. Per the germline V gene, CDR1 is SGHRS and CDR2 is YFSETQ. CDR3: CASKEGPSTDTQYF. The CDR3 DNA reads as TGCGCCAGCAAGGAGGGGCCAAGCACAGATACGCAGTATTTT.

The rearrangement uses TRBV7-2 and TRBJ2-5; 7 bases line up with TRBD2. V was clipped by 0 bases and J by 6 bases; unmatched bases: 7. This CDR3 contains 15 residues. The germline V gene has CDR1 SGHTA and CDR2 FQGNSA. Here the CDR3 DNA reads TGTGCCAGCAGCTTAGCGCTCGGCGGGGGAAAGACCCAGTACTTC. Residues: CASSLALGGGKTQYF.

A few counts support this clonotype. The chain carries TRBV29-1 and TRBJ1-1; D is perhaps TRBD1 (6 bases). Trimming left V 2 bases short and J 0 bases short, with 13 bases between. Germline V lookup: CDR1 SQVTM, CDR2 ANQGSEA. The CDR3 length is 15 residues. The CDR3 bases are TGCAGCGTTGAATTGGGGGCGGACATGAACACTGAAGCTTTCTTT. It encodes CSVELGADMNTEAFF.

This clonotype was observed a handful of times. The rearrangement links TRBV12-3 or TRBV12-4 to TRBJ2-1; D may be TRBD2 (7 bases). V was pared by 1 base and J by 8 bases, with 18 bases between. The CDR3 loop spans 16 amino acids. This CDR3 reads CASSLGLGGHGDEQFF. CDR3 in DNA: TGTGCCAGCAGTTTAGGCCTCGGGGGGCACGGGGATGAGCAGTTCTTC.

The CDR3 DNA reads as TGCGCCAGCAGCTTGGAGGGCAGGGCGGTAGGCTACACCTTC. Residues: CASSLEGRAVGYTF. The rearrangement joins TRBV5-1 to TRBJ1-2; possibly TRBD1 for D (5 bases). The V and J ends lost 0 bases and 8 bases respectively, with 14 bases between them. The CDR3 loop spans 14 amino acids. The germline V gene encodes CDR1 SGHRS and CDR2 YFSETQ.

This chain joins TRBV19 and TRBJ1-1; maybe TRBD1 (6 bases). Germline lookup yields CDR1 LNHDA and CDR2 SQIVND (reference sequence). The CDR3 is 17 residues long. Trimming pared 4 bases from V and 0 bases from J, leaving 18 bases between. This CDR3 reads CASSKQGIWGMNTEAFF. The CDR3 nucleotides are TGTGCCAGTAGTAAACAGGGAATTTGGGGAATGAACACTGAAGCTTTCTTT.

CDR3 sequence: CASRPQGDYGYTF. The CDR3 DNA follows: TGTGCCAGCAGACCACAGGGAGACTATGGCTACACCTTC. The chain couples TRBV27 to TRBJ1-2; D is possibly TRBD1 (6 bases). Germline V lookup: CDR1 MNHEY, CDR2 SMNVEV (reference sequence). The CDR3 spans 13 residues. V lost 6 bases and J 3 bases, leaving 11 bases between the germline ends.

This sequence joins TRBV12-3 or TRBV12-4 and TRBJ1-2, with a possible D match to TRBD1 (6 bases). The CDR3 covers 15 residues. Trimming removed 6 bases at V and 8 bases at J, with 22 bases between. The chain's CDR3 is CASRSTGPGALGYTF. The CDR3 region has the DNA TGTGCCAGCAGGTCTACAGGGCCCGGGGCTTTGGGCTACACCTTC.

This clonotype occurred a few times. This chain links TRBV6-4 with TRBJ1-6; TRBD1 is a possible D gene (5 bases). Germline loops: CDR1 MRHNA, CDR2 SNTAGT. Trimming took off 3 bases at V and 9 bases at J, with 12 bases between the two ends. This CDR3 is 14 amino acids long. DNA of the CDR3: TGTGCCAGCAGTGAGGGGGTCGGCGGTTCACCCCTCCACTTT. This codes for CASSEGVGGSPLHF.

This clonotype was recorded a few times. The rearrangement joins TRBV18 to TRBJ2-7; D is uncertain. This CDR3 region has 15 residues. V was cut by 3 bases and J by 2 bases, with 14 bases left in between. From germline, CDR1 is KGHSH and CDR2 LQKENI. The DNA of the CDR3 is TGTGCCAGCTCACCCATGGAGCATACACCCTACGAGCAGTACTTC. This translates into CASSPMEHTPYEQYF.